These 30 T cell receptor beta chains originate from one sample sequenced in a study of blood T cell repertoires in COVID-19. This table comes from immunoSEQ multiplex PCR, and its TCRdb copy is limited to in-frame clones, with some not included. The sample lists 80,000 to 100,000 clones, 85% to 90% occurring once. Sequencing used peripheral blood. Receptor source: a human donor with COVID-19, enrolled during active disease. The donor label of this sample is uncertain.

The chain links TRBV5-1 to TRBJ2-3; TRBD2 is a possible D gene (5 bases). The CDR3 runs to 15 residues. Trimming took 5 bases from V and 0 from J, leaving 13 bases between them. Germline CDR1 SGHRS, CDR2 YFSETQ. The CDR3 nucleotides read TGCGCCAGCAGTCCTCGTAGCGCTAGCACAGATACGCAGTATTTT. Translated, it gives CASSPRSASTDTQYF.

The J gene is TRBJ1-1, the V gene TRBV18; D unclear. V lost 0 bases and J lost 7, with 9 bases in between. CDR3 length: 13 amino acids. Per germline, CDR1 KGHSH and CDR2 LQKENI. CDR3 amino acids: CASSPPLGNEAFF. The CDR3 DNA follows: TGTGCCAGCTCACCACCCCTAGGAAATGAAGCTTTCTTT.

As for this clone: Other DNA sequences in the same sample also yield this CDR3. The rearrangement links TRBV9 to TRBJ1-4; 8 nucleotides line up with TRBD1. V trimming: 4 bases; J trimming: 4 bases; junction bases outside the gene matches: 9. The CDR3 length is 16 residues. CDR1 and CDR2 (germline): SGDLS, YYNGEE. As DNA, the CDR3 is TGTGCCAGCAGCCCCCACCCAGGGGGCGGTAATGAAAAACTGTTTTTT. Translating gives CASSPHPGGGNEKLFF.

This chain joins TRBV6-4 and TRBJ2-3, with TRBD1 matching 8 bases. J lost 4 bases, V lost 5 bases, and 5 bases had no gene match. CDR1 and CDR2 from the germline V gene are MRHNA and SNTAGT. The CDR3 is 14 amino acids. The CDR3 protein is CASSTGGSSDTQYF. CDR3 bases: TGTGCCAGCAGTACAGGGGGTTCTTCAGATACGCAGTATTTT.

V is TRBV7-9 and J is TRBJ2-1, with 14 bases lining up with TRBD2. Germline-derived CDR1 and CDR2 are SEHNR and FQNEAQ (reference sequence). V lost 5 bases and J lost 7; bases outside the gene matches: 4. This CDR3 spans 15 amino acids. The CDR3 DNA is TGTGCCAGCAGCAGACTAGCGGGAGGGGCGAATGAGCAGTTCTTC. Translated, it gives CASSRLAGGANEQFF.

V is TRBV5-1 and J is TRBJ1-4; 10 nucleotides line up with TRBD1. J lost 8 bases, V lost 5 bases, and 6 bases had no gene match. Germline CDR1 is SGHRS and CDR2 is YFSETQ. This CDR3 is built from 14 residues. In DNA form, the CDR3 reads TGCGCCAGCAGGCGACAGGGGGCCCCGGAAAAACTGTTTTTT. Its protein product is CASRRQGAPEKLFF. Full variable domain (rest looked up from reference TRBV5-1 and TRBJ1-4): KAGVTQTPRYLIKTRGQQVTLSCSPISGHRSVSWYQQTPGQGLQFLFEYFSETQRNKGNFPGRFSGRQFSNSRSEMNVSTLELGDSALYLCASRRQGAPEKLFFGSGTQLSVL.

This rearrangement joins TRBV11-3 to TRBJ1-3, with D possibly TRBD1 on 5 matching bases. Trimming cost V 6 bases and J 9 bases, with 21 bases left between them. CDR1 is SGHNT, CDR2 YENEEA, per germline. There are 15 residues in the CDR3. CDR3 sequence reads: CASSYVQGGQSTIYF. The DNA for the CDR3 is TGTGCCAGCAGTTACGTCCAGGGTGGGCAAAGCACCATATATTTT.

The chain couples TRBV5-1 to TRBJ1-6; D perhaps matches TRBD1 (6 bases). Germline values: CDR1 SGHRS, CDR2 YFSETQ. The CDR3 consists of 16 residues. The ends were cut back, 4 bases at V and 2 bases at J, with 13 bases in the middle. The CDR3 sequence: CASSRGGGPYNSPLHF. The CDR3 DNA follows: TGCGCCAGCAGCCGCGGGGGCGGCCCCTATAATTCACCCCTCCACTTT.

This chain joins TRBV6-5 and TRBJ2-7; 9 positions match TRBD2. This CDR3 contains 14 residues. Germline V gene sequence: CDR1 MNHEY, CDR2 SVGAGI. The trim removed 6 bases at V and 3 bases at J, leaving 6 bases unmatched. CDR3 in amino acids: CASSPSGRHYEQYF. The CDR3 DNA reads as TGTGCCAGCAGCCCCAGCGGGAGGCACTACGAGCAGTACTTC.

The rearrangement joins TRBV6-1 to TRBJ1-5, with 9 bases identical to TRBD1. V was clipped by 2 bases and J by 2 bases; unmatched bases: 1. CDR1 is MNHNS, CDR2 SASEGT, per germline. The CDR3 length is 15 residues. CDR3 DNA: TGTGCCAGCAGTGAACGACAGGGGGGCAATCAGCCCCAGCATTTT. Protein product: CASSERQGGNQPQHF.

The chain has TRBV12-5 and TRBJ2-1; TRBD2 is a possible D gene (6 bases). This CDR3 is built from 15 residues. V lost 6 bases and J lost 0, with 12 bases in between. The germline CDR1 and CDR2 sequences are LGHNT and FRNRAP. CDR3 loop: CASGREVNSYNEQFF. CDR3 bases: TGTGCTAGTGGGAGGGAGGTAAACTCCTACAATGAGCAGTTCTTC.

The chain is built from TRBV9 and TRBJ2-2; the D gene is possibly TRBD1 (6 bases). V lost 3 bases and J lost 2, with 17 bases in between. Germline V gives CDR1 SGDLS, CDR2 YYNGEE. This CDR3 is built from 17 residues. Here the CDR3 DNA reads TGTGCCAGCAGCGATTTTACAGGGATTCCTAACACCGGGGAGCTGTTTTTT. It is translated as CASSDFTGIPNTGELFF.

This clone was recorded a few times. This chain uses TRBV3-1 (or the pseudogene TRBV3-2) with TRBJ1-1; no clear D. Trimming removed 0 bases at V and 11 bases at J, with 13 bases between. This CDR3 is 13 amino acids long. Germline V CDR1 and CDR2: LGHDT, YNNKEL (reference sequence). The CDR3 sequence is CASSQDHGDGAFF. DNA of the CDR3: TGTGCCAGCAGCCAAGATCACGGAGATGGGGCTTTCTTT.

The chain couples TRBV24-1 to TRBJ2-7, with a tentative D call TRBD2 (5 bases). Germline assignment: CDR1 KGHDR and CDR2 SFDVKD. V was cut by 7 bases and J by 6 bases, with 12 bases left in between. The CDR3 has 12 amino acids. The CDR3: CATRAPGGEQYF. The CDR3 region has the DNA TGTGCCACCAGGGCCCCAGGAGGCGAGCAGTACTTC.

This clone appeared a single time. The chain employs TRBV19 and TRBJ1-3; 7 bases are a match to TRBD1. The CDR3 has 16 amino acids. V dropped 3 bases and J dropped 0; count of bases not matched to a gene: 5. CDR1 LNHDA and CDR2 SQIVND come from the germline V gene (reference sequence). The DNA for the CDR3 is TGTGCCAGTAGTATCCCCGGGACAGACTCTGGAAACACCATATATTTT. It is translated as CASSIPGTDSGNTIYF.

The rearrangement uses TRBV2 and TRBJ2-3; the match to TRBD2 covers 14 bases. The CDR3 runs to 16 residues. With V trimmed by 5 bases and J by 4 bases, 5 bases remained unmatched. CDR1 and CDR2 (germline): SNHLY, FYNNEI. CDR3 sequence reads: CASSTAGLAGADTQYF. The CDR3 bases are TGTGCCAGCAGTACTGCGGGACTAGCGGGGGCAGATACGCAGTATTTT.

V usage is TRBV7-6 and J usage is TRBJ1-6; D uncertain. Germline-derived CDR1 and CDR2 are SGHVS and FNYEAQ. CDR3 size: 12 residues. V was pared by 5 bases and J by 9 bases, with 8 bases between. CDR3 coding DNA: TGTGCCAGCAGCACCCCAGGTTCACCCCTCCACTTT. It is translated as CASSTPGSPLHF.

The chain is built from TRBV6-1 and TRBJ2-5; tentative D call: TRBD2 (5 bases). Germline V gene data show CDR1 as MNHNS and CDR2 as SASEGT. Deletions cut 1 base from V and 5 bases from J, with 11 bases between. The CDR3 is 14 residues long. The CDR3 region is CASSEGRAWETQYF. The CDR3 DNA sequence: TGTGCCAGCAGTGAAGGGCGGGCTTGGGAGACCCAGTACTTC.

This chain links TRBV4-1 with TRBJ2-1; D is ambiguous. The V gene's germline CDR1 is MGHRA and CDR2 YSYEKL. V gave up 1 base and J gave up 0 bases, with 7 bases separating them. The CDR3 is 15 amino acids. In DNA, the CDR3 is TGCGCCAGCAGCCAAGTCGTGAGCTCCTACAATGAGCAGTTCTTC. Encoded protein: CASSQVVSSYNEQFF.

V usage is TRBV19 and J usage is TRBJ1-3; D remains ambiguous. Germline V gene data show CDR1 as LNHDA and CDR2 as SQIVND (reference sequence). The CDR3 is 15 amino acids. V was shortened by 3 bases and J by 0 bases, with 9 bases between the two germline ends. The CDR3 reads CASSIAGISGNTIYF. CDR3 DNA: TGTGCCAGTAGTATCGCGGGGATCTCTGGAAACACCATATATTTT.

J is TRBJ2-7 and V is TRBV12-3 or TRBV12-4, with 7 bases identical to TRBD1. The CDR3 has 12 amino acids. V gave up 6 bases and J gave up 5 bases; unmatched junction bases: 4. The CDR3 spells CASSLTGNEQYF. DNA for the CDR3: TGTGCCAGCAGCTTGACAGGGAACGAGCAGTACTTC.

The CDR3 spells CASSYSWAANTEAFF. The CDR3, as DNA: TGTGCCAGCAGTTACTCCTGGGCAGCGAACACTGAAGCTTTCTTT. This rearrangement joins TRBV6-5 to TRBJ1-1; D remains unclear. Between the trimmed V and J ends, which lost 0 bases and 1 base, there was a span of 9 bases. CDR3 size: 15 residues. Germline V gives CDR1 MNHEY, CDR2 SVGAGI.

This clone was seen a few times. The rearrangement uses TRBV29-1 and TRBJ2-7; D unclear. V was shortened by 7 bases and J by 4 bases, with 11 bases between the two germline ends. Germline CDR1 reads SQVTM; CDR2 reads ANQGSEA. The length of the CDR3 is 11 residues. CDR3 coding DNA: TGCAGCGCCACCGACTCGTACGAGCAGTACTTC. It is translated as CSATDSYEQYF.

The gene calls are TRBV28 and TRBJ1-2, with a tentative D call TRBD1 (5 bases). Trimming took 3 bases from V and 3 from J, leaving 14 bases between them. The CDR3 is 15 amino acids. Germline lookup yields CDR1 MDHEN and CDR2 SYDVKM. The CDR3 loop is CASSLIVARDYGYTF. As DNA, the CDR3 is TGTGCCAGCAGTTTGATCGTCGCCAGGGACTATGGCTACACCTTC.

This clone was counted once. This sequence joins TRBV5-5 and TRBJ1-5, with TRBD1 as a possible D gene (6 bases). The ends were cut back, 2 bases at V and 2 bases at J, with 11 bases in the middle. Germline CDR1 SGHKS, CDR2 YYEKEE (reference sequence). There are 15 residues in the CDR3. This chain's CDR3 is CASSFQGWGNQPQHF. CDR3 bases: TGTGCCAGCAGCTTTCAGGGGTGGGGCAATCAGCCCCAGCATTTT. The full variable domain, completed using reference TRBV5-5 and TRBJ1-5, is DAGVTQSPTHLIKTRGQQVTLRCSPISGHKSVSWYQQVLGQGPQFIFQYYEKEERGRGNFPDRFSARQFPNYSSELNVNALLLGDSALYLCASSFQGWGNQPQHFGDGTRLSIL.

This clone occurred a few times. The J gene is TRBJ1-1, the V gene TRBV28, with TRBD1 identical over 10 bases. The CDR3 has 17 residues. The J segment lost 3 bases and the V segment lost 1 base, leaving 8 bases of the junction unmatched. CDR1 and CDR2 from the germline V gene are MDHEN and SYDVKM. Here the CDR3 reads CASSLLGQGTADTEAFF. As DNA, the CDR3 is TGTGCCAGCAGTTTATTGGGACAGGGGACGGCGGACACTGAAGCTTTCTTT.

The rearrangement uses TRBV12-3 or TRBV12-4 and TRBJ1-4; TRBD1 might be the D (5 bases). V gave up 5 bases and J gave up 8 bases, with 12 bases separating them. The CDR3 sequence is 13 residues long. For the CDR3, the DNA is TGTGCCAGCAGTCTCAGGGTTTCGGAAAAACTGTTTTTT. Protein: CASSLRVSEKLFF.

This clone came up once. The V and J genes are TRBV5-1 and TRBJ2-1; 8 nucleotides match TRBD2. This CDR3 spans 14 amino acids. Losses at the gene ends were 5 bases for V and 4 bases for J; bases not matched to a gene: 5. Germline loops: CDR1 SGHRS, CDR2 YFSETQ. DNA of the CDR3: TGCGCCAGCAGTCTCTCGGGAGGGTACAATGAGCAGTTCTTC. Encoded protein: CASSLSGGYNEQFF.

V usage is TRBV12-3 or TRBV12-4 and J usage is TRBJ2-7; D unclear. Trimming stripped 2 bases from V and 9 bases from J, with 11 bases between. The CDR3 extends over 12 amino acids. The CDR3 sequence is CASSLNPTGQYF. The CDR3 bases are TGTGCCAGCAGTTTAAATCCCACGGGGCAGTACTTC.

This clone has more than one count but fewer than ten. This rearrangement joins TRBV5-5 to TRBJ1-2; D possibly corresponds to TRBD1 (6 bases). Germline lookup yields CDR1 SGHKS and CDR2 YYEKEE (reference sequence). The CDR3 runs to 16 residues. V lost 3 bases to trimming and J lost 2 bases, with 17 bases between them. The chain's CDR3 is CASSSPAAGANYGYTF. CDR3 DNA: TGTGCCAGCAGCTCCCCAGCGGCAGGGGCGAACTATGGCTACACCTTC. Full variable domain (rest looked up from reference TRBV5-5 and TRBJ1-2): DAGVTQSPTHLIKTRGQQVTLRCSPISGHKSVSWYQQVLGQGPQFIFQYYEKEERGRGNFPDRFSARQFPNYSSELNVNALLLGDSALYLCASSSPAAGANYGYTFGSGTRLTVV.